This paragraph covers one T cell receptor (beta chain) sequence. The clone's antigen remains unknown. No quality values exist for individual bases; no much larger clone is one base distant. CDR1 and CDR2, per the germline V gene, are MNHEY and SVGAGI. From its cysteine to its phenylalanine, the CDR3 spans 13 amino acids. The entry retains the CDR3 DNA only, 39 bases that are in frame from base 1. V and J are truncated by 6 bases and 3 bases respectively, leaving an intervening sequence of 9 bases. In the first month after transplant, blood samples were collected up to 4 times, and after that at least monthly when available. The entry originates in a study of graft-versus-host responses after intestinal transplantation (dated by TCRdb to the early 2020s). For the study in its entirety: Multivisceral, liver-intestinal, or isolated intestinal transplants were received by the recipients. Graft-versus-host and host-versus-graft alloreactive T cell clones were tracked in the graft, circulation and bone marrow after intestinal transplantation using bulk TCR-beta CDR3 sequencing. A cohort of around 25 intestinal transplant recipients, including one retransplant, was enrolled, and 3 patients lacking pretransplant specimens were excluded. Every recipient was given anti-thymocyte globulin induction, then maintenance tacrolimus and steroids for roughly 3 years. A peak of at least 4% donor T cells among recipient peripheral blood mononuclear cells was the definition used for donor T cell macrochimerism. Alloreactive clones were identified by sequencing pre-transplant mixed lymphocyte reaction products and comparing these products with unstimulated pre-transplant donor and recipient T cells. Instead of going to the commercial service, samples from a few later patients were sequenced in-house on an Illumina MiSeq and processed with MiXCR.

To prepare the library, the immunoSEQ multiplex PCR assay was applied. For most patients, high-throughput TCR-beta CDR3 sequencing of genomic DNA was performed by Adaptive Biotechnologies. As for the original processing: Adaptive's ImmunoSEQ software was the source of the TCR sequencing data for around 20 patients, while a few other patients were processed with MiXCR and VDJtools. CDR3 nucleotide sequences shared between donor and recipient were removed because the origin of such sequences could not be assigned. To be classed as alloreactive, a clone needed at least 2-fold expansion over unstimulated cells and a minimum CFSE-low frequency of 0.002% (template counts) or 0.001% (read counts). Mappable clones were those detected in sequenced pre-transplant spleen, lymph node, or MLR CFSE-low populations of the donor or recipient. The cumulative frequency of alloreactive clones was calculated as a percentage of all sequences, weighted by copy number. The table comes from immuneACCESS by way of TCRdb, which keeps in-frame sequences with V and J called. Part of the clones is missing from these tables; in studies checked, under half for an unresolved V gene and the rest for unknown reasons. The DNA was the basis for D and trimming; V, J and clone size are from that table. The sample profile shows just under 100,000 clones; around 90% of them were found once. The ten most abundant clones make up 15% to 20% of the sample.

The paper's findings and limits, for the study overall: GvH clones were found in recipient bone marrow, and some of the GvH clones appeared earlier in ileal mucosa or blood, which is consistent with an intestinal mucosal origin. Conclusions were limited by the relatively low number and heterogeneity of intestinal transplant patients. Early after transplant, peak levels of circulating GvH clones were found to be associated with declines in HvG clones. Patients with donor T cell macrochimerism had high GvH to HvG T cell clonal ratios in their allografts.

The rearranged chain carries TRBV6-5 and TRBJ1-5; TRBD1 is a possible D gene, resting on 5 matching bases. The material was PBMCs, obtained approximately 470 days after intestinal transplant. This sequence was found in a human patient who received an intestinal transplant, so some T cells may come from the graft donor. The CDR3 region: CASRETVNQPQHF. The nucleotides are TGTGCCAGCAGGGAGACAGTCAATCAGCCCCAGCATTTT.